These 19 T cell receptor beta chains were sequenced from one sample in a study of cytomegalovirus exposure and HLA in healthy donors. Amplification used 60 Vbeta primers and 13 Jbeta primers. Only in-frame clones appear in the TCRdb table, and some are missing; sequencing was by immunoSEQ multiplex PCR. The sample table includes roughly 53,000 clones. Sequencing input: PBMCs. The receptors shown here come from a man aged 18 to 35 in good health and CMV-seropositive.

V is TRBV30 and J is TRBJ2-5; D may be TRBD2 (5 bases). The J call is uncertain, as TRBJ2-7 better fits the DNA end. This CDR3 region has 11 residues. The germline gives CDR1 GTSNPN, CDR2 SVGIG (reference sequence). Here the CDR3 reads CAWGLSYEQYF. CDR3 bases: TGTGCCTGGGGACTGTCCTACGAGCAGTACTTC.

The rearrangement links TRBV19 to TRBJ2-7, with TRBD1 identical over 12 bases. Germline CDR1 is LNHDA and CDR2 is SQIVND (reference sequence). Germline trimming cut 3 bases from V and 6 bases from J; bases unmatched to any gene: 6. The CDR3 runs to 15 residues. CDR3: CASSIKGQGAVEQYF. The CDR3 DNA sequence: TGTGCCAGTAGTATTAAGGGACAGGGGGCTGTCGAGCAGTACTTC.

V and J are TRBV28 and TRBJ2-2; D is unclear. The germline V gene has CDR1 MDHEN and CDR2 SYDVKM. Trimming pared 4 bases from V and 2 bases from J, leaving 8 bases between. CDR3 length: 14 amino acids. Here the CDR3 reads CASSSTPNTGELFF. The CDR3 DNA is TGTGCCAGCAGTTCCACACCTAACACCGGGGAGCTGTTTTTT.

The V and J genes are TRBV29-1 and TRBJ2-1, with a weak D call TRBD1 (7 bases). This CDR3 has 16 amino acids. The germline gives CDR1 SQVTM, CDR2 ANQGSEA. V was pared by 2 bases and J by 7 bases, with 21 bases between. CDR3 DNA: TGCAGCGTTGAATCGGGGACAGCGGGCTTATGGAATGAGCAGTTCTTC. Protein: CSVESGTAGLWNEQFF.

The J gene is TRBJ2-2, the V gene TRBV5-1; D possibly corresponds to TRBD1 (5 bases). Germline assignment: CDR1 SGHRS and CDR2 YFSETQ. V was cut by 1 base and J by 1 base, with 11 bases left in between. This CDR3 comprises 16 residues. CDR3 DNA: TGCGCCAGCAGCTTGTCGGCAGGGCGGAACACCGGGGAGCTGTTTTTT. Translating it yields CASSLSAGRNTGELFF. The variable domain in full, completed from reference TRBV5-1 and TRBJ2-2, reads KAGVTQTPRYLIKTRGQQVTLSCSPISGHRSVSWYQQTPGQGLQFLFEYFSETQRNKGNFPGRFSGRQFSNSRSEMNVSTLELGDSALYLCASSLSAGRNTGELFFGEGSRLTVL.

The rearrangement joins TRBV7-9 to TRBJ1-2, with D hard to call. V was cut by 4 bases and J by 3 bases, with 9 bases left in between. The germline V gene has CDR1 SEHNR and CDR2 FQNEAQ (reference sequence). CDR3 length equals 13 residues. CDR3 DNA: TGTGCCAGCAGCTCACAGTTGGACTATGGCTACACCTTC. Translated: CASSSQLDYGYTF.

J is TRBJ2-3 and V is TRBV23-1, with 12 bases identical to TRBD2. TRBV23-1 falls under the ORF class, with uncertain function. V shed 6 bases and J 3 bases; nucleotides not matched to a gene: 1. This CDR3 is 14 amino acids long. The CDR3 nucleotides are TGCGCCAGCAGGGGACTAGCGGGTACAGATACGCAGTATTTT. This sequence encodes CASRGLAGTDTQYF.

V gene TRBV11-2 combines with J gene TRBJ2-2, with a possible D match to TRBD2 (6 bases). The CDR3 sequence is 15 residues long. Germline assignment: CDR1 SGHAT and CDR2 FQNNGV. The V gene lost 1 base and the J gene lost 0 bases, with 6 bases spanning the gap. The CDR3 spells CASSLGGANTGELFF. CDR3 nucleotide sequence: TGTGCCAGCAGCTTAGGGGGGGCGAACACCGGGGAGCTGTTTTTT.

This rearrangement joins TRBV28 to TRBJ1-1; tentatively, D is TRBD1 (6 bases). The CDR3 totals 15 residues. V gave up 5 bases and J gave up 3 bases, with 16 bases separating them. From germline, CDR1 is MDHEN and CDR2 SYDVKM. The CDR3 DNA is TGTGCCAGCAGTGGAACCCCAGGGGCTTACACTGAAGCTTTCTTT. Translating it yields CASSGTPGAYTEAFF.

The chain links TRBV28 to TRBJ1-1; 9 positions agree with TRBD1. V shed 8 bases, J shed 0 bases, and the junction held 13 bases outside the gene matches. Germline assignment: CDR1 MDHEN and CDR2 SYDVKM. The CDR3 sequence is 17 residues long. The CDR3 spells CASPKGTGREVNTEAFF. CDR3 DNA: TGTGCCAGCCCTAAGGGGACAGGGAGGGAGGTGAACACTGAAGCTTTCTTT.

The chain carries TRBV2 and TRBJ1-1, with D hard to call. The V gene lost 4 bases and the J gene lost 7 bases, with 7 bases spanning the gap. This CDR3 contains 11 residues. The germline CDR1 and CDR2 sequences are SNHLY and FYNNEI. CDR3: CASSAHFEAFF. Here the CDR3 DNA reads TGTGCCAGCAGTGCACATTTTGAAGCTTTCTTT.

The chain uses TRBV19 and TRBJ1-5; D is possibly TRBD1 (5 bases). The CDR3 runs to 14 residues. V gave up 3 bases and J gave up 6 bases, with 12 bases separating them. Per germline, CDR1 LNHDA and CDR2 SQIVND (reference sequence). The CDR3 spells CASSIAGGGQPQHF. The CDR3 DNA is TGTGCCAGTAGTATCGCGGGGGGAGGTCAGCCCCAGCATTTT.

The chain combines TRBV7-9 with TRBJ1-4; 7 nucleotides align to TRBD1. The CDR3 runs 17 residues. Trimming removed 5 bases from V and 5 bases from J; junction bases left unmatched: 14. Germline CDR1 reads SEHNR; CDR2 reads FQNEAQ (reference sequence). The CDR3 protein is CASSPQGVTGLNEKLFF. CDR3 in DNA: TGTGCCAGCAGCCCCCAGGGGGTTACGGGATTAAATGAAAAACTGTTTTTT.

The rearrangement links TRBV2 to TRBJ2-3; no definite D call. Deletions cut 7 bases from V and 1 base from J, with 24 bases between. Germline V gene lookup returns CDR1 SNHLY and CDR2 FYNNEI. The CDR3 is made up of 18 amino acids. CDR3 loop: CASTPGVGVGRRTDTQYF. In DNA, the CDR3 is TGTGCCAGCACCCCCGGCGTTGGAGTTGGCCGCCGCACAGATACGCAGTATTTT.

CDR3 DNA: TGTGCCAGCACGGGACTAGCGGGAAACAATGAGCAGTTCTTC. This sequence encodes CASTGLAGNNEQFF. The chain uses TRBV28 and TRBJ2-1, with 13 positions matching TRBD2. J was trimmed by 5 bases and V by 7 bases; bases with no gene match: 2. The CDR3 runs to 14 residues. Per germline, CDR1 MDHEN and CDR2 SYDVKM.

The J gene is TRBJ1-1, the V gene TRBV9; 7 nucleotides match TRBD1. J was trimmed by 12 bases and V by 3 bases; bases with no gene match: 14. Per germline, CDR1 SGDLS and CDR2 YYNGEE. The CDR3 extends over 14 amino acids. CDR3 nucleotides: TGTGCCAGCAGCGAGGGGGGACAGCCATCTCAGTCTTTCTTT. The encoded protein is CASSEGGQPSQSFF.

The chain's CDR3 is CASSPELGQRETQYF. In DNA form, the CDR3 reads TGTGCCAGCAGCCCTGAATTGGGACAGAGGGAGACCCAGTACTTC. The rearrangement uses TRBV11-2 and TRBJ2-5, with TRBD1 matching 7 bases. The germline V gene has CDR1 SGHAT and CDR2 FQNNGV. The CDR3 contains 15 residues. J was trimmed by 5 bases and V by 5 bases; bases with no gene match: 11.

V gene TRBV7-6 combines with J gene TRBJ2-1, with 13 bases matching TRBD2. The CDR3 sequence is 16 residues long. V dropped 5 bases and J dropped 6; count of bases not matched to a gene: 7. Per germline, CDR1 SGHVS and CDR2 FNYEAQ. The CDR3 region is CASSPSLAGGGNEQFF. DNA of the CDR3: TGTGCCAGCAGCCCCTCACTAGCGGGGGGGGGCAATGAGCAGTTCTTC.

Points on this clone: This specimen includes other DNA sequences encoding the same CDR3. The CDR3 coding sequence is TGTGCCAGTAGTATCGGACAGAACCGTAACTATGGCTACACCTTC. This sequence encodes CASSIGQNRNYGYTF. The chain uses TRBV19 and TRBJ1-2; a weak D match, TRBD1 (6 bases). Germline CDR1 reads LNHDA; CDR2 reads SQIVND (reference sequence). The V gene lost 3 bases and the J gene lost 1 base, with 12 bases spanning the gap. The CDR3 is 15 amino acids.